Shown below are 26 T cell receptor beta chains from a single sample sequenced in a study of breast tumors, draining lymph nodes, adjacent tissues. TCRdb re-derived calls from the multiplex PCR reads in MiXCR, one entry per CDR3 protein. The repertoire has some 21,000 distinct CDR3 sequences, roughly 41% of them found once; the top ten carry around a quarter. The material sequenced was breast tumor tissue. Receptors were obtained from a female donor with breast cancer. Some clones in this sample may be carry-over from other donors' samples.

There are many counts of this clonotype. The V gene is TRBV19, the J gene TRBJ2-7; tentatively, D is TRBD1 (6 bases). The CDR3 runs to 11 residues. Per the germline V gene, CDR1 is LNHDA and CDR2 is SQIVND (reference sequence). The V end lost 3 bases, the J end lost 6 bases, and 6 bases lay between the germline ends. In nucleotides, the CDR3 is TGTGCCAGTAGTATCAGGGGCGAGCAGTACTTC. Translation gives CASSIRGEQYF.

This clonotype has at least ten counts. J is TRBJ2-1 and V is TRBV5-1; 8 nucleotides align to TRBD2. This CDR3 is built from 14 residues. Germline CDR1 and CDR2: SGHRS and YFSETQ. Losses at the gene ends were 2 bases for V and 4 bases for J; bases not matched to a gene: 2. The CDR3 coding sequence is TGCGCCAGCAGCTTCACTAGCGGATACAATGAGCAGTTCTTC. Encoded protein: CASSFTSGYNEQFF. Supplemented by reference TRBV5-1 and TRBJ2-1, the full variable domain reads KAGVTQTPRYLIKTRGQQVTLSCSPISGHRSVSWYQQTPGQGLQFLFEYFSETQRNKGNFPGRFSGRQFSNSRSEMNVSTLELGDSALYLCASSFTSGYNEQFFGPGTRLTVL.

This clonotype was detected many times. CDR3 region: CSAKDRGYGYTF. For the CDR3, the DNA is TGCAGTGCTAAAGACAGGGGGTATGGCTACACCTTC. The chain has TRBV20-1 and TRBJ1-2, with 9 bases aligning to TRBD1. Per the germline V gene, CDR1 is DFQATT and CDR2 is SNEGSKA (reference sequence). CDR3 length equals 12 residues. V dropped 4 bases and J dropped 5; count of bases not matched to a gene: 2.

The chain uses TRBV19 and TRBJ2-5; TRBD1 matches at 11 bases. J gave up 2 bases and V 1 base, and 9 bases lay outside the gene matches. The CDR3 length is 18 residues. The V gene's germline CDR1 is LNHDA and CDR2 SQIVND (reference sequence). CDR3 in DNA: TGTGCCAGTAGTATAGCTCTCACCGGGACAGGGGGGCAAGAGACCCAGTACTTC. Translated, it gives CASSIALTGTGGQETQYF.

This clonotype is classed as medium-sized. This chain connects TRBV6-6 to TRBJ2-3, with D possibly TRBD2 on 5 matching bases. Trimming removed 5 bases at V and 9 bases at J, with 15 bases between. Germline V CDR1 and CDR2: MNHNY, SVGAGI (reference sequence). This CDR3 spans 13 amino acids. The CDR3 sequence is CASSRTGVSTQYF. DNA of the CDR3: TGTGCCAGCAGTCGCACCGGGGTTTCCACGCAGTATTTT.

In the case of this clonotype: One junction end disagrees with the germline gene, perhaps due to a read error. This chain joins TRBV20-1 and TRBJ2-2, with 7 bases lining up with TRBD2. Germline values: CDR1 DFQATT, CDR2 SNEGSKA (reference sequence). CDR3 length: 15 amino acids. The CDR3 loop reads CSASSGNSITGELFF. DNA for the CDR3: TGCAGTGCCTCGAGCGGGAACTCAATCACCGGGGAGCTATTTTTT.

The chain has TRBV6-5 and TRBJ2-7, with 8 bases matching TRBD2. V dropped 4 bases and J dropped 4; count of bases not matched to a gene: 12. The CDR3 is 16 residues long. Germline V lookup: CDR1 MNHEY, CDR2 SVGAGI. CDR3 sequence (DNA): TGTGCCAGCAGTTTTCCGGGGGGGGGAGGAGAATACGAGCAGTACTTC. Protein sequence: CASSFPGGGGEYEQYF.

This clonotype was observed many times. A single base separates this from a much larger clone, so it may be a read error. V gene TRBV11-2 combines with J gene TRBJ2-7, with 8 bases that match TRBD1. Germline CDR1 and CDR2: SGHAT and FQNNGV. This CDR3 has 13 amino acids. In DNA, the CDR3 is TGTGCCAGCAGCCTAGGGGGACAGGCGTACGTTACATTC. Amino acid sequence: CASSLGGQAYVTF.

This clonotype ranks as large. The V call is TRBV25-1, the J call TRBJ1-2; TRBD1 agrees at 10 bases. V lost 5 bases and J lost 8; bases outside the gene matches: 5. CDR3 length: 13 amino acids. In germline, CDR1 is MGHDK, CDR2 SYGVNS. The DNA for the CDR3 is TGTGCCAGCAGTCTGGGGACAGGGGAAGGCTACACCTTC. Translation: CASSLGTGEGYTF.

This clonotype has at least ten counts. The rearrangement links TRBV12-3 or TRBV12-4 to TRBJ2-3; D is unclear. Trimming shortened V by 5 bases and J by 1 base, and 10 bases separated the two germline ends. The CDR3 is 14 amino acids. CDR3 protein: CASSALLGTDTQYF. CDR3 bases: TGTGCCAGCAGTGCTCTACTGGGCACAGATACGCAGTATTTT.

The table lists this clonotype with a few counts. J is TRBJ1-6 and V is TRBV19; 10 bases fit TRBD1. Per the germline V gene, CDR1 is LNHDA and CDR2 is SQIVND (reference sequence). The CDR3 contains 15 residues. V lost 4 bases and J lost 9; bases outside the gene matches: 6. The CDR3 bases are TGTGCCAGTAGTACTCGGACAGGGGGAAGTTCACCCCTCCACTTT. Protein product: CASSTRTGGSSPLHF. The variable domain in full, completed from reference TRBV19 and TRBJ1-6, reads DGGITQSPKYLFRKEGQNVTLSCEQNLNHDAMYWYRQDPGQGLRLIYYSQIVNDFQKGDIAEGYSVSREKKESFPLTVTSAQKNPTAFYLCASSTRTGGSSPLHFGNGTRLTVT.

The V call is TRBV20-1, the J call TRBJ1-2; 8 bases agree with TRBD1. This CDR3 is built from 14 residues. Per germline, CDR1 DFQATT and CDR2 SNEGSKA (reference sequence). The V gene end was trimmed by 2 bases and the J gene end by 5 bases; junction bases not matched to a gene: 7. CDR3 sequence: CSARSFQGAYGYTF. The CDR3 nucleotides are TGCAGTGCTAGATCGTTCCAGGGGGCTTATGGCTACACCTTC.

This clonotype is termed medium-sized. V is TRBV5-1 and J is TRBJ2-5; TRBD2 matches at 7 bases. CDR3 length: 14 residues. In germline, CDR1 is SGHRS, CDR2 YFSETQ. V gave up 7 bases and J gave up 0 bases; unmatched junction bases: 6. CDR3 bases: TGCGCCAGCCGGGGGGAGATGTACCAAGAGACCCAGTACTTC. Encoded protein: CASRGEMYQETQYF.

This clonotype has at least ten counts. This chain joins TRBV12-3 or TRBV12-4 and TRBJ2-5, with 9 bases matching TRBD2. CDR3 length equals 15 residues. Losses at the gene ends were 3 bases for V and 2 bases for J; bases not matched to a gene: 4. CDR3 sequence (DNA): TGTGCCAGCAGTTTCGCGCGGGGGGGGCAAGAGACCCAGTACTTC. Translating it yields CASSFARGGQETQYF.

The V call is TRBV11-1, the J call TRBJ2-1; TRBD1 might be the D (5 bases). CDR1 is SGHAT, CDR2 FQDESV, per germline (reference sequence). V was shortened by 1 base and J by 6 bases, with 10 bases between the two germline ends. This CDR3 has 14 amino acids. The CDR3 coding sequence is TGTGCCAGCAGCTTAGATAGGGGCCTCAATGAGCAGTTCTTC. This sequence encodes CASSLDRGLNEQFF.

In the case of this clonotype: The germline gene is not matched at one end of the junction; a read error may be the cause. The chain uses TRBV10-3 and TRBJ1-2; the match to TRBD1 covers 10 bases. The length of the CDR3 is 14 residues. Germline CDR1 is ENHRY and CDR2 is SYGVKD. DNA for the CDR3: TGTGCCATCAGCCGGGACAGGGGAAACTATGACTACACCTTC. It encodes CAISRDRGNYDYTF.

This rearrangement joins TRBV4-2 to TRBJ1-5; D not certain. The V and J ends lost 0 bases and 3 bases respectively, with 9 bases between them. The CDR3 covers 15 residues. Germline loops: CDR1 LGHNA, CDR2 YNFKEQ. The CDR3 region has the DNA TGTGCCAGCAGCCAAGATCGGCAGGCCAATCAGCCCCAGCATTTT. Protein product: CASSQDRQANQPQHF.

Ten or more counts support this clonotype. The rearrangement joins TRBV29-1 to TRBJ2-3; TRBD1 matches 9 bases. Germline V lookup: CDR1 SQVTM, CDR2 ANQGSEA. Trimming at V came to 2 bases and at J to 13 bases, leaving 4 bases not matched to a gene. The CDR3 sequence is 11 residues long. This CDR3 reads CSVELGQGKYF. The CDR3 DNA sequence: TGCAGCGTTGAACTCGGACAGGGGAAGTATTTT.

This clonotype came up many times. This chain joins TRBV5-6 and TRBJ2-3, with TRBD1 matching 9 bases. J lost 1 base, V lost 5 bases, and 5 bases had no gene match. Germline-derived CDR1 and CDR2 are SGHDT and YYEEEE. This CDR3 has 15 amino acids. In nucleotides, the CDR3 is TGTGCCAGCAGACAGGGGGCCCTGGGCACAGATACGCAGTATTTT. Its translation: CASRQGALGTDTQYF. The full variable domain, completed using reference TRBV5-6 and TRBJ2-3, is DAGVTQSPTHLIKTRGQQVTLRCSPKSGHDTVSWYQQALGQGPQFIFQYYEEEERQRGNFPDRFSGHQFPNYSSELNVNALLLGDSALYLCASRQGALGTDTQYFGPGTRLTVL.

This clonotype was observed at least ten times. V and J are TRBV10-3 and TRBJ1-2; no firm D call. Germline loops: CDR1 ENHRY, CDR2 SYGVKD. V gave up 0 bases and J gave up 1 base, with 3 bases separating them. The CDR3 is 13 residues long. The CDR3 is CAISESNNYGYTF. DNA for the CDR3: TGTGCCATCAGTGAGTCGAATAACTATGGCTACACCTTC.

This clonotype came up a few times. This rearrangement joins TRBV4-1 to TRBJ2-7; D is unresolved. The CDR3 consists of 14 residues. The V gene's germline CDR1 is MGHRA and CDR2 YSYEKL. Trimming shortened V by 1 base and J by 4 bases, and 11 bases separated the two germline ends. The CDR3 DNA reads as TGCGCCAGCAGCCAAGGTGGCTTTCGTTACGAGCAGTACTTC. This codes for CASSQGGFRYEQYF.

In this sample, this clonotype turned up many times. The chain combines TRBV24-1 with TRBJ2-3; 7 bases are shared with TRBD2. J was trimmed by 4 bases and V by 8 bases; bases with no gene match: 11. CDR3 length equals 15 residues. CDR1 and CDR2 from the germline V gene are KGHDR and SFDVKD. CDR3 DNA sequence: TGTGCCACCACCTCTGCTGGCGGGAGATCAGATACGCAGTATTTT. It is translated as CATTSAGGRSDTQYF.

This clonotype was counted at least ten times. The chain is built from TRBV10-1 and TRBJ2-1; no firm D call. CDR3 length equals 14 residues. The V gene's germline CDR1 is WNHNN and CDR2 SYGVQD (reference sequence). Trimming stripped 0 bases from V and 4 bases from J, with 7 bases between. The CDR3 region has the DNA TGCGCCAGCAGTGAGTCGGGAACGTACAATGAGCAGTTCTTC. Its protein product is CASSESGTYNEQFF.

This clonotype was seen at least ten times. The CDR3 spells CSAPTGTGVTGELFF. The CDR3 DNA reads TGCAGTGCCCCAACCGGGACAGGGGTAACCGGGGAGCTGTTTTTT. J is TRBJ2-2 and V is TRBV20-1; 10 nucleotides agree with TRBD1. Per the germline V gene, CDR1 is DFQATT and CDR2 is SNEGSKA (reference sequence). The CDR3 runs to 15 residues. With 6 bases clipped from V and 5 bases from J, the junction kept 9 bases outside the gene matches.

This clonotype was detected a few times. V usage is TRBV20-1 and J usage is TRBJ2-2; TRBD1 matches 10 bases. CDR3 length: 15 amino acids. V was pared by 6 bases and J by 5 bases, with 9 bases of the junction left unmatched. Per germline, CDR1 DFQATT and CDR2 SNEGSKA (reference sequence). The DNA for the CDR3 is TGCAGTGCGCCTGACAGGGGGCAGGGAACCGGGGAGCTGTTTTTT. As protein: CSAPDRGQGTGELFF.

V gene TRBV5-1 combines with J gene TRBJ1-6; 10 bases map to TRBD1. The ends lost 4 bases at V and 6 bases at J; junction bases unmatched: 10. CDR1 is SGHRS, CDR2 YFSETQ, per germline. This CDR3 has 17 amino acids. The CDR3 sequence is CASSPGHRDRGNSPLHF. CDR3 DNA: TGCGCCAGCAGCCCTGGACACCGGGACAGGGGTAATTCACCCCTCCACTTT.